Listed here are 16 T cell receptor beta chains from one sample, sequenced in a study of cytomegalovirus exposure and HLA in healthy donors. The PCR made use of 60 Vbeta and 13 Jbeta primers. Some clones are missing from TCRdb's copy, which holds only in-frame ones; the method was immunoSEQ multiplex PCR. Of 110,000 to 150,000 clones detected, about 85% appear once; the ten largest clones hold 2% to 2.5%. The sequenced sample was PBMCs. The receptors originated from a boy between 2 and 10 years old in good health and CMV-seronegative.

CDR3 sequence reads: CASSLNAGQDTGELFF. As DNA, the CDR3 is TGTGCCAGCAGCTTGAACGCTGGCCAGGACACCGGGGAGCTGTTTTTT. V is TRBV7-6 and J is TRBJ2-2; D is uncertain. V was shortened by 3 bases and J by 3 bases, with 14 bases between the two germline ends. The length of the CDR3 is 16 residues. CDR1 and CDR2 from the germline V gene are SGHVS and FNYEAQ.

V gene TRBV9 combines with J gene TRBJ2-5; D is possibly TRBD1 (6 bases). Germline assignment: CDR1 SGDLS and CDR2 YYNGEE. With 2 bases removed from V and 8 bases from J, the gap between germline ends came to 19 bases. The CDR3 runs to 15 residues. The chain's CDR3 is CASSVRDTRGGTQYF. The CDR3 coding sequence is TGTGCCAGCAGCGTCCGGGACACCCGAGGAGGAACCCAGTACTTC.

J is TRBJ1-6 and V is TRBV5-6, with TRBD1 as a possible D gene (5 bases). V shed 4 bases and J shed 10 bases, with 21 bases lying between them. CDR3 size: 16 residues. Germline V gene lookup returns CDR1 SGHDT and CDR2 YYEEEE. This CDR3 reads CASSRRPAGNYSPLHF. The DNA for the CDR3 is TGTGCCAGCAGCCGCCGCCCGGCAGGGAATTACTCACCCCTCCACTTT.

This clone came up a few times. Here the CDR3 reads CASSLAYNSPLHF. CDR3 nucleotides: TGTGCCAGCAGCTTAGCTTATAATTCACCCCTCCACTTT. The rearrangement joins TRBV11-2 to TRBJ1-6; D is unclear. Germline V gives CDR1 SGHAT, CDR2 FQNNGV. The germline V and J ends were trimmed by 1 base and 4 bases, with 2 bases remaining between them. CDR3 length equals 13 residues.

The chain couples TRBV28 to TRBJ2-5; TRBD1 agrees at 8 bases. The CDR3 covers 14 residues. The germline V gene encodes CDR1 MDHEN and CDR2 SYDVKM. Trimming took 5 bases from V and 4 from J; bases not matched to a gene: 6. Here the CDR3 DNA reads TGTGCCAGCAGTATCCGACAGGGGCTAGAGACCCAGTACTTC. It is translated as CASSIRQGLETQYF.

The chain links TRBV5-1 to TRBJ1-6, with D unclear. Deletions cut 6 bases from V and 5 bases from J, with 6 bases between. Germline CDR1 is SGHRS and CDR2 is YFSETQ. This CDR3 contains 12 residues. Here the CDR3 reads CASKLDNSPLHF. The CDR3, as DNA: TGCGCCAGCAAGCTAGATAATTCACCCCTCCACTTT.

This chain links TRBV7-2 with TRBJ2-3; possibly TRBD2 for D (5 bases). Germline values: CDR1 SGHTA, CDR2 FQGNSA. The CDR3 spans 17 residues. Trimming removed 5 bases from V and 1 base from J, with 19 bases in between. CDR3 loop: CASSPQRVLAGTDTQYF. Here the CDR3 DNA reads TGTGCCAGCAGCCCCCAAAGGGTCCTAGCAGGCACAGATACGCAGTATTTT. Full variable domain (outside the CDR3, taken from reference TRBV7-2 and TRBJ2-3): GAGVSQSPSNKVTEKGKDVELRCDPISGHTALYWYRQSLGQGLEFLIYFQGNSAPDKSGLPSDRFSAERTGGSVSTLTIQRTQQEDSAVYLCASSPQRVLAGTDTQYFGPGTRLTVL.

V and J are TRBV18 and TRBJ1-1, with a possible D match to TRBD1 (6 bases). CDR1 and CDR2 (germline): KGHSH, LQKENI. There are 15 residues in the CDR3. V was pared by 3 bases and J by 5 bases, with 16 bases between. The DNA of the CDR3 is TGTGCCAGCTCACCCCTCCAGGGGCCGGTGACTGAAGCTTTCTTT. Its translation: CASSPLQGPVTEAFF.

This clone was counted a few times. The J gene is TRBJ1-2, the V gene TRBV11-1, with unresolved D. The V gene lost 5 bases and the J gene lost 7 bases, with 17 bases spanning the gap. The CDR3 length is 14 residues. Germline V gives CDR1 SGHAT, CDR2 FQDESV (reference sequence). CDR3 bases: TGTGCCAGCAGCAACGATCCAGGCGTAGGTGGCTACACCTTC. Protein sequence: CASSNDPGVGGYTF.

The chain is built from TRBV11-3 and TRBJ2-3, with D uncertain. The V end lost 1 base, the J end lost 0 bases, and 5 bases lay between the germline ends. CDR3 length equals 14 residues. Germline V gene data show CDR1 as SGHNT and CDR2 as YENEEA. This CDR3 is CASSLGSSTDTQYF. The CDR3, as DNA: TGTGCCAGCAGCTTAGGGAGTAGCACAGATACGCAGTATTTT.

CDR3 coding DNA: TGTGCCAGCAGCTTGTTAGGGGTGGAAACCGGGGAGCTGTTTTTT. The encoded protein is CASSLLGVETGELFF. This chain joins TRBV5-6 and TRBJ2-2; perhaps TRBD1 as D (5 bases). With 1 base removed from V and 5 bases from J, the gap between germline ends came to 12 bases. The germline V gene encodes CDR1 SGHDT and CDR2 YYEEEE. The CDR3 totals 15 residues.

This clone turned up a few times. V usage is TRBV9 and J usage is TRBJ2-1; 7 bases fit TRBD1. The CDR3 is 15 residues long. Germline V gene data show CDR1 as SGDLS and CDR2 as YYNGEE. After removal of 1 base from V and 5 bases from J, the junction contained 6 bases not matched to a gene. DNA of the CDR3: TGTGCCAGCAGCGTAACGGGACAGCTAAACAATGAGCAGTTCTTC. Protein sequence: CASSVTGQLNNEQFF.

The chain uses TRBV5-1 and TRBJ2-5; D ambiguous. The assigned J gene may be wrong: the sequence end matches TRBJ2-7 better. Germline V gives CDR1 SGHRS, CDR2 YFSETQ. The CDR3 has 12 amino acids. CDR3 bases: TGCGCCAGCAGCTTGGGGGCCTACGAGCAGTACTTC. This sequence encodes CASSLGAYEQYF.

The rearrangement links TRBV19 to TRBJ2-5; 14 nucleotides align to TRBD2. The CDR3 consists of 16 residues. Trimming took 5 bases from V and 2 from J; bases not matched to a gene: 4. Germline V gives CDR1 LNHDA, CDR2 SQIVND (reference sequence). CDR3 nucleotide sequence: TGTGCCAGTAGTGAGGGACTAGCGGGAGTTCAAGAGACCCAGTACTTC. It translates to CASSEGLAGVQETQYF.

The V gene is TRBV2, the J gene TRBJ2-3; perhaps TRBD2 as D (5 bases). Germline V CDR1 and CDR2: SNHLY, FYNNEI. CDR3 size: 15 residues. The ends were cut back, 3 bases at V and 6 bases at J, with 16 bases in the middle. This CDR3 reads CASSEWNSRGDTQYF. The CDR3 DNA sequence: TGTGCCAGCAGTGAGTGGAACTCCCGAGGGGATACGCAGTATTTT.

DNA of the CDR3: TGTGCCAGCAGTCGTCGCGAATTTTATGAAGCTTTCTTT. Amino acids: CASSRREFYEAFF. The chain combines TRBV28 with TRBJ1-1; unclear D gene. The CDR3 loop spans 13 amino acids. V dropped 5 bases and J dropped 7 bases, with 14 bases sitting between them. The germline gives CDR1 MDHEN, CDR2 SYDVKM. The variable domain in full, completed from reference TRBV28 and TRBJ1-1, reads DVKVTQSSRYLVKRTGEKVFLECVQDMDHENMFWYRQDPGLGLRLIYFSYDVKMKEKGDIPEGYSVSREKKERFSLILESASTNQTSMYLCASSRREFYEAFFGQGTRLTVV.